Shown below are 3 T cell receptor beta chains from a single sample sequenced in a study of shared T cell receptors in the human thymus. Sequencing was performed with immunoSEQ multiplex PCR; in TCRdb, only in-frame clones are kept and a portion is missing. The table includes 600,000 to 900,000 clones, 70% to 90% detected once. These data also featured in a second study, about human thymus T cells.

Sequencing was done on a sample of thymocytes. Receptors were obtained from a girl less than two years old with a congenital heart defect.

This chain links TRBV19 with TRBJ1-5; D is undetermined. This CDR3 has 17 residues. V gave up 4 bases and J gave up 1 base, with 17 bases separating them. CDR1 is LNHDA, CDR2 SQIVND, per germline (reference sequence). This CDR3 is CASSRHGPRTSNQPQHF. The CDR3 region has the DNA TGTGCCAGTAGTAGGCATGGCCCTCGTACCAGCAATCAGCCCCAGCATTTT.

Concerning this clone: Other DNA sequences of this sample code for an identical CDR3. V and J are TRBV28 and TRBJ1-2; 7 nucleotides line up with TRBD1. J lost 4 bases, V lost 6 bases, and 2 bases had no gene match. This CDR3 contains 12 residues. The germline gives CDR1 MDHEN, CDR2 SYDVKM. The CDR3 sequence is CASSRDSYGYTF. CDR3 DNA: TGTGCCAGCAGCCGGGACAGCTATGGCTACACCTTC.

This rearrangement joins TRBV5-1 to TRBJ1-1, with TRBD1 identical over 7 bases. CDR1 and CDR2 from the germline V gene are SGHRS and YFSETQ. The CDR3 covers 14 residues. V dropped 4 bases and J dropped 1; count of bases not matched to a gene: 4. In nucleotides, the CDR3 is TGCGCCAGCAGCCCTGACAGGGCGAACACTGAAGCTTTCTTT. The encoded protein is CASSPDRANTEAFF.